The 16 T cell receptor beta chains in this list originate from one sample, sequenced in a study of glioma-infiltrating T cells after dendritic cell vaccination. Assay used: immunoSEQ multiplex PCR; TCRdb lists only in-frame clones, some missing. The sample yields about 65,000 clones, about 89% seen once. Indicated time point: after dendritic cell vaccination, including at tumor progression/relapse. The sequencing here drew on blood, taken after dendritic cell vaccination. These receptors were taken from a human donor with glioblastoma.

This sequence joins TRBV30 and TRBJ2-1; no clear D gene. This CDR3 is 11 amino acids long. V was trimmed by 2 bases and J by 8 bases, leaving 7 bases between them. CDR1 and CDR2 (germline): GTSNPN, SVGIG (reference sequence). Here the CDR3 reads CAWSRLDEQFF. The DNA of the CDR3 is TGTGCCTGGAGTCGTCTAGATGAGCAGTTCTTC.

The chain recombines TRBV7-2 with TRBJ1-3, with D hard to call. The CDR3 is 15 amino acids. From germline, CDR1 is SGHTA and CDR2 FQGNSA. Trimming pared 4 bases from V and 1 base from J, leaving 11 bases between. The chain's CDR3 is CASSSGMDSGNTIYF. CDR3 in DNA: TGTGCCAGCAGCTCGGGTATGGATTCTGGAAACACCATATATTTT.

The V and J genes are TRBV5-6 and TRBJ2-5; 9 bases fit TRBD2. The last part of the DNA fits TRBJ2-7 better; the J call may be wrong. From germline, CDR1 is SGHDT and CDR2 YYEEEE. The CDR3 is 17 amino acids. CDR3 amino acids: CASSSALGAGGLDEQYF. The CDR3 DNA is TGTGCCAGCAGCTCGGCCCTGGGTGCGGGGGGGCTTGACGAGCAGTACTTC.

This clone appeared a single time. V usage is TRBV6-6 and J usage is TRBJ1-6; D unclear. Germline assignment: CDR1 MNHNY and CDR2 SVGAGI (reference sequence). The CDR3 is 14 amino acids. The ends were cut back, 0 bases at V and 5 bases at J, with 5 bases in the middle. CDR3 sequence: CASSYSGDNSPLHF. CDR3 in DNA: TGTGCCAGCAGTTACTCGGGAGATAATTCACCCCTCCACTTT.

J is TRBJ1-2 and V is TRBV18; D remains ambiguous. V was pared by 6 bases and J by 5 bases, with 16 bases between. There are 14 residues in the CDR3. CDR1 is KGHSH and CDR2 is LQKENI in the germline V gene. The CDR3 DNA is TGTGCCAGCTCCCCGGGTCATCTGCCGTATGGCTACACCTTC. Translation: CASSPGHLPYGYTF.

The rearrangement uses TRBV4-2 and TRBJ2-7, with TRBD1 identical over 9 bases. The CDR3 is 13 amino acids. Germline CDR1 LGHNA, CDR2 YNFKEQ. J was trimmed by 3 bases and V by 6 bases; bases with no gene match: 3. CDR3 region: CASSRQGVYEQYF. Written as DNA, the CDR3 is TGTGCCAGCAGTAGACAGGGGGTCTACGAGCAGTACTTC.

The rearrangement joins TRBV7-2 to TRBJ1-1, with 7 bases aligning to TRBD1. Trimming cost V 0 bases and J 1 base; bases outside gene matches: 2. The CDR3 contains 15 residues. Germline CDR1 SGHTA, CDR2 FQGNSA. The CDR3 DNA follows: TGTGCCAGCAGCTTAGCCGACAGGGAGAACACTGAAGCTTTCTTT. As protein: CASSLADRENTEAFF.

CDR3 sequence: CASSLRDRGRVPLQNEQYF. CDR3 DNA: TGTGCCAGCAGCTTAAGGGACAGGGGGCGTGTCCCCCTCCAGAACGAGCAGTACTTC. This chain uses TRBV7-2 with TRBJ2-7, with 12 bases aligning to TRBD1. Unmatched junction bases numbered 16, after V lost 2 bases and J lost 5 bases. In germline, CDR1 is SGHTA, CDR2 FQGNSA. The CDR3 contains 19 residues.

V gene TRBV11-2 combines with J gene TRBJ2-2; 8 nucleotides match TRBD1. Germline assignment: CDR1 SGHAT and CDR2 FQNNGV. The CDR3 sequence is 14 residues long. J lost 3 bases, V lost 5 bases, and 2 bases had no gene match. The CDR3 DNA sequence: TGTGCCAGCAGCCAGGGACAGGACACCGGGGAGCTGTTTTTT. Protein product: CASSQGQDTGELFF.

The V gene is TRBV6-5, the J gene TRBJ1-2; D is ambiguous. The CDR3 is made up of 16 amino acids. V lost 4 bases and J lost 3, with 18 bases in between. Germline V lookup: CDR1 MNHEY, CDR2 SVGAGI. CDR3 bases: TGTGCCAGCAGTTGGACTGAGGCAGCTACGTACTATGGCTACACCTTC. It yields the protein CASSWTEAATYYGYTF.

The V call is TRBV5-4, the J call TRBJ2-7; D is perhaps TRBD2 (6 bases). The CDR3 length is 14 residues. The germline CDR1 and CDR2 sequences are SGHNT and YYREEE (reference sequence). Trimming cost V 10 bases and J 6 bases, with 23 bases left between them. DNA of the CDR3: TGTGCCTCCGGTGGTACGGTCGGGGGAAGCGAGCAGTACTTC. It is translated as CASGGTVGGSEQYF.

The chain employs TRBV7-9 and TRBJ2-3; D call uncertain. The V and J ends lost 5 bases and 4 bases respectively, with 13 bases between them. Germline lookup yields CDR1 SEHNR and CDR2 FQNEAQ (reference sequence). The CDR3 extends over 14 amino acids. CDR3 in DNA: TGTGCCAGCAGCACCAGCCTCAGCGCAGATACGCAGTATTTT. This codes for CASSTSLSADTQYF.

The rearrangement links TRBV5-6 to TRBJ2-5; D may be TRBD2 (6 bases). Germline V CDR1 and CDR2: SGHDT, YYEEEE. The CDR3 runs 14 residues. V was clipped by 5 bases and J by 11 bases, with 22 bases between them. The chain's CDR3 is CASRTTGVFWEQYF. CDR3 in DNA: TGTGCCAGCAGGACGACGGGAGTGTTTTGGGAGCAGTACTTC.

The chain recombines TRBV9 with TRBJ2-5, with 7 bases matching TRBD2. CDR1 is SGDLS, CDR2 YYNGEE, per germline. The CDR3 runs to 15 residues. V was pared by 3 bases and J by 7 bases, with 12 bases of the junction left unmatched. The CDR3: CASSEAPVSGATQYF. CDR3 sequence (DNA): TGTGCCAGCAGCGAGGCCCCAGTAAGCGGGGCGACCCAGTACTTC.

This clone has just a few counts. V is TRBV2 and J is TRBJ2-7, with a possible D match to TRBD1 (6 bases). The V end lost 2 bases, the J end lost 3 bases, and 14 bases lay between the germline ends. CDR3 length: 15 amino acids. Germline V CDR1 and CDR2: SNHLY, FYNNEI. The CDR3 region is CASSEIEDSLYEQYF. The CDR3 nucleotides are TGTGCCAGCAGTGAAATCGAGGACAGTCTCTACGAGCAGTACTTC.

J is TRBJ2-7 and V is TRBV6-5, with D possibly being TRBD1 (5 bases). Germline-derived CDR1 and CDR2 are MNHEY and SVGAGI. V lost 0 bases and J 3 bases, leaving 12 bases between the germline ends. The CDR3 runs to 15 residues. The CDR3 nucleotides are TGTGCCAGCAGTTACTCCCGACAGTCCAACTACGAGCAGTACTTC. Its protein product is CASSYSRQSNYEQYF.